This TCR beta chain was sequenced for a study of T cells after posttransplantation cyclophosphamide. Regarding the study as a whole: Skin or GI-infiltrating T cells shared few TRB sequences with blood. Recipient CMV seropositivity and CMV reactivation strongly tracked TRB clonality. Later post-transplant blood repertoires were often dominated by donor CD8+ memory clones.

Here immunoSEQ multiplex PCR was the method, and the copy in TCRdb shows in-frame clones only, minus some. The sample yields roughly 16,000 clones, without any singletons. The CDR3 spans 12 residues. Per the germline V gene, CDR1 is SGHDN and CDR2 is FVKESK. V gave up 2 bases and J gave up 4 bases, with 5 bases separating them. Busulfan-fludarabine conditioning, marrow transplant, and cyclophosphamide on days +3 and +4 were administered. This clone has ten or more counts. The antigen is unknown. The receptor was derived from a female patient in her 30s who received an allogeneic stem cell transplant from a related donor, was CMV-positive, and had no GVHD. The T cells may partly be graft donor cells. The genes are TRBV14 and TRBJ2-5; the D is unclear. The sequences come from PBMCs, collected after allogeneic stem cell transplant with posttransplant cyclophosphamide. CDR3 amino acids: CASSQLLETQYF. The CDR3 DNA is TGTGCCAGCAGCCAACTCTTAGAGACCCAGTACTTC.